This record looks at one TCR beta chain sequence and its context. Sequence at one end of the junction differs from germline and may be a read error. The sample belongs to a study of blood T cells in healthy people across ages. CDR1 and CDR2 from the germline V gene are KGHSH and LQKENI. The CDR3 has 13 amino acids. The use of a sample-barcoded 5' primer and a J-beta primer mix characterized a second PCR of roughly 7 to 11 cycles. Every individual sample yielded 3 million or more paired-end reads (each containing CDR3). TCRdb re-called the 5' RACE reads with MiXCR, one entry per CDR3 protein. The repertoire holds 500,000 to 600,000 distinct CDR3 sequences, with 27% as singletons.

The clonotype originates from a woman in her 70s in good health. Input material: blood. The chain carries TRBV18 and TRBJ1-4; a possible D gene is TRBD1 (5 bases). The CDR3 nucleotides read TGTACCAGCTCGCCTCGACAGAACGAAAAACTGTTTTTT. Translation gives CTSSPRQNEKLFF.